A selection of T cell receptor beta chains follows, all from one sample in a study of shared clonotypes between healthy human individuals. The assay was immunoSEQ multiplex PCR, and TCRdb's table has in-frame clones only and misses some. The data show about 2 million clones, with 95% seen just once and roughly 0.13% held by the top ten. Source material: naive CD4+ T cells sorted from blood. The receptors shown here come from a man aged 18 to 29 in good health. Each CDR3 is given with its conserved first and last residue. Each record gives: V gene, clone size, CDR3 length, J gene, D gene, CDR3 DNA, CDR3 protein. The D gene is left open where the match is weak. A clone size is listed for some rows: how often the clone was seen (once, few, many), or a class if it is expanded.

V: TRBV7-9
size: NA
length: 15
J: TRBJ2-5
D: NA
DNA: TGTGCCAGCAGCCGGTTCCTATCCCAGGAAGAGACCCAGTACTTC
CDR3: CASSRFLSQEETQYF

V: TRBV2
size: NA
length: 13
J: TRBJ2-1
D: NA
DNA: TGTGCCAGCAGTCTTGGGGACCGGAGCCTTCAGTTCTTC
CDR3: CASSLGDRSLQFF

V: TRBV28
size: NA
length: 14
J: TRBJ2-3
D: NA
DNA: TGTGCCTCAAAAGAGAGGGTGCGCACAGATACGCAGTATTTT
CDR3: CASKERVRTDTQYF

V: TRBV19
size: many
length: 13
J: TRBJ1-1
D: NA
DNA: TGTGCCAGTACCCTTAGCAGGAACACTGAAGCTTTCTTT
CDR3: CASTLSRNTEAFF

V: TRBV9
size: NA
length: 15
J: TRBJ1-2
D: NA
DNA: TGTGCCAGCAGCGCCTGGGGTACAGGAAACTATGGCTACACCTTC
CDR3: CASSAWGTGNYGYTF

V: TRBV6-5
size: NA
length: 12
J: TRBJ1-2
D: TRBD1
DNA: TGTGCCAGCATAGACAGGGCGGGTGGCTACACCTTC
CDR3: CASIDRAGGYTF

V: TRBV18
size: NA
length: 14
J: TRBJ2-3
D: NA
DNA: TGTGCCAGCTCAGGTTCAGGGGACACAGATACGCAGTATTTT
CDR3: CASSGSGDTDTQYF

V: TRBV2
size: NA
length: 11
J: TRBJ2-3
D: NA
DNA: TGTGCCAGCAGGACGTCGGATACGCAGTATTTT
CDR3: CASRTSDTQYF

V: TRBV28
size: NA
length: 14
J: TRBJ2-7
D: NA
DNA: TGTGCCAGCAGTCTAGACAGCGGATATTACGAGCAGTACTTC
CDR3: CASSLDSGYYEQYF

V: TRBV5-1
size: NA
length: 14
J: TRBJ2-5
D: NA
DNA: TGCGCCAGCAGCTTCCGGACAGACCAAGAGACCCAGTACTTC
CDR3: CASSFRTDQETQYF

V: TRBV9
size: NA
length: 14
J: TRBJ2-5
D: NA
DNA: TGTGCCAGCAGCGTAGTTGACGCCCAAGAGACCCAGTACTTC
CDR3: CASSVVDAQETQYF

V: TRBV18
size: NA
length: 15
J: TRBJ1-5
D: NA
DNA: TGTGCCAGCTCACTACGGGGGGAGACAAATCAGCCCCAGCATTTT
CDR3: CASSLRGETNQPQHF

V: TRBV7-2
size: NA
length: 17
J: TRBJ1-3
D: NA
DNA: TGTGCCAGCAGCCTTCCGGGGGGCAAGAGCTCTGGAAACACCATATATTTT
CDR3: CASSLPGGKSSGNTIYF

V: TRBV5-4
size: NA
length: 15
J: TRBJ2-7
D: TRBD1
DNA: TGTGCCAGCAGTTCCGGACAGGCTGCCCTCTACGAGCAGTACTTC
CDR3: CASSSGQAALYEQYF